This T cell receptor (beta chain) was found in a study of blood T cell repertoires in COVID-19. Across the study: Samples representing acute and convalescent COVID-19 were sourced from the United States, Italy and Spain.

The table came from immunoSEQ multiplex PCR; TCRdb's copy has only in-frame clones and leaves some out. The sample lists over 200,000 clones, more than 85% occurring once. Germline CDR1 is KGHSH and CDR2 is LQKENI. This CDR3 has 14 residues. The V end lost 3 bases, the J end lost 4 bases, and 12 bases lay between the germline ends. This clonotype originated in a man in his 60s with COVID-19, enrolled during active disease. Source material: peripheral blood. V and J are TRBV18 and TRBJ1-1; unclear D gene. In DNA form, the CDR3 reads TGTGCCAGCTCACCCACCGGTAGTAGCACTGAAGCTTTCTTT. Amino acids: CASSPTGSSTEAFF.